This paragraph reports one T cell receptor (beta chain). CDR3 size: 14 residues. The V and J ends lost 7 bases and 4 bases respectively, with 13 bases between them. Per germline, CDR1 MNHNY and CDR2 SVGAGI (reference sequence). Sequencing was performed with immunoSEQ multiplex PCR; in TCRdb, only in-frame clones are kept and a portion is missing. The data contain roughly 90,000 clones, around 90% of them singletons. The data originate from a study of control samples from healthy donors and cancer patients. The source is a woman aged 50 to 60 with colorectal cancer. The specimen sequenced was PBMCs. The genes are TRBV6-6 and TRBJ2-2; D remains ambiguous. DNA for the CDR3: TGTGCCAGCATCGGGTCGGGTTTCACCGGGGAGCTGTTTTTT. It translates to CASIGSGFTGELFF.